This T cell receptor beta chain was sequenced during a study of T cell responses to AZD1222 COVID-19 vaccine. About the study: Recipients boosted at about 4 weeks or about 12 weeks are pooled.

General study points: Vaccine-related CD4 TCRs covered spike, predominating at 160-218 and 743-854. It was only after the peak T cell response that any repertoires were sampled.

About this clone itself: Its antigen is as yet unknown.

Per the germline V gene, CDR1 is SGHTA and CDR2 is FQGTGA. CDR3 size: 15 residues. The V segment lost 5 bases and the J segment 8 bases; nucleotides outside the gene matches: 12. Profiling relied on immunoSEQ multiplex PCR, and the TCRdb table lists in-frame clones only, not all of them. This repertoire shows some 120,000 clones, more than 75% found once; its top ten account for around 7%. The chain joins TRBV7-3 to TRBJ1-2; 9 bases match TRBD1. The TCR comes from an adult in good health. The specimen comprised peripheral blood, sampled on day 0 of AZD1222 vaccination. Here the CDR3 reads CASSPSTGGGGGYTF. The CDR3 coding sequence is TGTGCCAGCAGCCCTTCGACAGGGGGTGGCGGCGGCTACACCTTC.